The clone carrying this T cell receptor beta chain was seen more than once but under ten times. Its cognate antigen is unknown. Germline V lookup: CDR1 MNHEY, CDR2 SVGAGI. The J segment lost 7 bases and the V segment lost 5 bases, leaving 21 bases of the junction unmatched. CDR3 length equals 19 residues. This record comes from a study of molecular identifiers for immune sequencing clone quantification. TCRdb re-analysed the PCR reads in MiXCR, keeping a single row per CDR3 protein. The table has 460,000 or so distinct CDR3 sequences, under 30% seen once. Overall study findings and caveats: Effector cells kept over 97% of their molecules in clones above 20 RNA copies, while naive cells kept under 1% there. Clone sizes that are highly expanded could be underestimated when identical TCR molecules share a barcode.

It was from approximately 22,000 to 940,000 sorted cells, with 10%, 30% or 50% RNA, that naive CD8 libraries came. For naive CD8 T cells, sorting used the CD8+CD4-CCR7+CD45RA+ phenotype. Material: naive CD8+ T cells from blood, with Jurkat cell RNA spiked in. Subset reported: FACS-sorted CD8+CD4-CCR7+CD45RA+ naive T cells. This clonotype was sampled from a human donor in good health. Some libraries in this study had Jurkat cell RNA spiked in. The chain combines TRBV6-5 with TRBJ2-1; 9 nucleotides align to TRBD1. CDR3 in DNA: TGTGCCAGCAGTGAGCGCGGGACAGGGCTTCTTCTTGCGTGGAATGAGCAGTTCTTC. The encoded protein is CASSERGTGLLLAWNEQFF.